This TCR beta chain was obtained from a study of beta chain features in type 1 diabetes. Points from the study as a whole: Shortening that was moderate but significant affected the TCRB CDR3s of Type 1 diabetes patients in all four CD4+ subsets. A closer apparent resemblance between naive, central memory and Treg TCRB repertoires was seen in patients than in healthy donors.

The CDR3 sequence is 16 residues long. The germline CDR1 and CDR2 sequences are SEHNR and FQNEAQ (reference sequence). V gave up 0 bases and J gave up 7 bases; unmatched junction bases: 12. As regards this clone: Its antigen remains unknown.

Every isolated RNA sample was fully reverse transcribed, so sequencing captured expressed TCRB transcripts. TCRdb's copy holds only in-frame clones and misses some; the assay was immunoSEQ multiplex PCR. Found here are some 660,000 clones, about 14% of them singletons; the top ten hold 0.035% to 0.045%. The sequenced sample was naive CD4+ T cells from blood. The chain uses TRBV7-9 and TRBJ2-7, with 7 bases fitting TRBD1. The sequence was obtained from a man younger than 35 with type 1 diabetes. CDR3 in DNA: TGTGCCAGCAGCTTAGCGCCCTCGGACAGGCATGCAGAGCAGTACTTC. It translates to CASSLAPSDRHAEQYF.